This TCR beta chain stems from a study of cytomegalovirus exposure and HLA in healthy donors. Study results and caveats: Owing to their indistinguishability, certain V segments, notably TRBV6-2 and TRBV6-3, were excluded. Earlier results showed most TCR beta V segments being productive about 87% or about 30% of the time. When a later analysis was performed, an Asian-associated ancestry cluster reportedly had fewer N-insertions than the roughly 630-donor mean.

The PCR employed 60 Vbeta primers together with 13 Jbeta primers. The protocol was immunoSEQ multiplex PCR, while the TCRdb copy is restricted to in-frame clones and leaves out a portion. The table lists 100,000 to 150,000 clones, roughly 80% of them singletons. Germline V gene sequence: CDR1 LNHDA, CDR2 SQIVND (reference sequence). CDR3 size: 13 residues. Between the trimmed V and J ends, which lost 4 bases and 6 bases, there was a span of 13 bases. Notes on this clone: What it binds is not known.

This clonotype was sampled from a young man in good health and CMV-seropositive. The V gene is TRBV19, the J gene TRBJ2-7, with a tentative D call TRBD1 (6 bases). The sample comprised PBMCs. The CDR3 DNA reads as TGTGCCAGTAGTACCGGACAGACCCTCGAGCAGTACTTC. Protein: CASSTGQTLEQYF.